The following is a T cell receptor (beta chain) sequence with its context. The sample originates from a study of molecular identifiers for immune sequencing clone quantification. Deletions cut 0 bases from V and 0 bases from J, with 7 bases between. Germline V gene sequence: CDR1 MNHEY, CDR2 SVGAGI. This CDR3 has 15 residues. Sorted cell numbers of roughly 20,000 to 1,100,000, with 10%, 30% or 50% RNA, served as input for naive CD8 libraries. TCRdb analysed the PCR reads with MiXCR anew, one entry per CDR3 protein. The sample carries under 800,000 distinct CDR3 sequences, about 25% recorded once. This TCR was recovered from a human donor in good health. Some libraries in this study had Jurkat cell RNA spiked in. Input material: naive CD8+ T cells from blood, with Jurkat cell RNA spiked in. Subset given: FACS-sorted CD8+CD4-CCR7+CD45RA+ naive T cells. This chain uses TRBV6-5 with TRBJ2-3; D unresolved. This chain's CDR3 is CASSYSWASTDTQYF. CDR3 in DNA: TGTGCCAGCAGTTACTCGTGGGCTAGCACAGATACGCAGTATTTT.